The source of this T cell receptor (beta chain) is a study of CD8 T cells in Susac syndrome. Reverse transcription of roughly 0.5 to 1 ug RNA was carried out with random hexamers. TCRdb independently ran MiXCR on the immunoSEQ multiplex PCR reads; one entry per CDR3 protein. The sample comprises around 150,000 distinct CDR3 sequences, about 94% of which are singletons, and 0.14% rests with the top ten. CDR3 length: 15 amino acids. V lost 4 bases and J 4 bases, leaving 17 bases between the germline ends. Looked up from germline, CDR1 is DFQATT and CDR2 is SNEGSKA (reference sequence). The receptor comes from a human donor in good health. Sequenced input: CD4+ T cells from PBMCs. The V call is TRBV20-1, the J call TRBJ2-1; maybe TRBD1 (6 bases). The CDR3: CSAKKPGAAYNEQFF. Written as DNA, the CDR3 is TGCAGTGCTAAGAAGCCAGGGGCTGCATACAATGAGCAGTTCTTC.